A selection of T cell receptor beta chains follows, all from one sample in a study of tumor and adjacent non-tumor tissue in lung cancer. Each CDR3 protein is one row after TCRdb ran MiXCR on the multiplex PCR reads. The table records approximately 130,000 distinct CDR3 sequences, around three fifths of them present only once. What was sequenced was lung tumor tissue. These TCRs come from a young man with non-small cell lung cancer. Both conserved end residues are part of each CDR3. The D gene is left open where the match is weak. Where a row states a size, it is once, few, many or the class of an expanded clone; other rows omit it.

clone size	J gene	D gene	V gene	CDR3 protein	CDR3 DNA
-	TRBJ2-1	-	TRBV12-3/TRBV12-4	CAGSPLRGNEQFF	TGTGCCGGCAGTCCCCTGCGCGGCAATGAGCAGTTCTTC
few	TRBJ2-5	TRBD1	TRBV11-1	CASSVRTGHQETQYF	TGTGCCAGCAGCGTGAGGACAGGGCACCAAGAGACCCAGTACTTC
-	TRBJ2-1	-	TRBV4-2	CASSITSREKNEQFF	TGTGCCAGCAGTATAACTAGCCGAGAGAAGAATGAGCAGTTCTTC
once	TRBJ2-4	-	TRBV4-1	CANSPIPQQDYAAKNIQYF	TGCGCCAACAGCCCCATACCCCAGCAGGACTATGCAGCCAAAAACATTCAGTACTTC
many	TRBJ2-5	-	TRBV6-6	CASSYAGLETQYF	TGTGCCAGCAGTTATGCGGGGTTAGAGACCCAGTACTTC
-	TRBJ2-7	-	TRBV4-1	CANSQDGGYEQYF	TGCGCCAACAGCCAAGATGGGGGCTACGAGCAATACTTC
-	TRBJ2-7	-	TRBV11-2	CASKRAGYYYDQHF	TGTGCCAGCAAGCGGGCAGGGTATTACTACGACCAGCACTTC
few	TRBJ2-2	-	TRBV9	CASSVEVLNTGELFF	TGTGCCAGCAGCGTAGAGGTATTGAACACCGGGGAGCTGTTTTTT
few	TRBJ2-7	TRBD2	TRBV20-1	CSAGRGDSYEQYF	TGCAGTGCTGGGCGGGGGGACTCCTACGAGCAGTACTTC
-	TRBJ2-7	-	TRBV6-1	CASSESHGYEQYF	TGTGCCAGCAGTGAATCGCACGGATACGAGCAGTACTTC
many	TRBJ2-7	-	TRBV20-1	CSASKPGQAYEQYF	TGCAGTGCTAGTAAGCCGGGCCAAGCCTACGAGCAGTACTTC
large	TRBJ1-5	TRBD1	TRBV6-2/TRBV6-3	CASSSGQGVQPQHF	TGTGCCAGCAGTTCCGGACAGGGGGTGCAGCCCCAGCATTTT
once	TRBJ1-5	-	TRBV6-2/TRBV6-3	CASSWSDLNHPQHF	TGTGCCAGCAGTTGGTCCGATCTCAATCATCCCCAGCATTTT
-	TRBJ2-7	-	TRBV6-2/TRBV6-3	CASSLDFYEQYF	TGTGCTAGCAGTCTGGACTTCTACGAGCAGTACTTC
-	TRBJ1-2	-	TRBV20-1	CSASLRVRGYTF	TGCAGTGCTAGTTTGAGGGTGCGGGGCTACACCTTC
-	TRBJ2-2	TRBD2	TRBV11-2	CASNPRLAGGPGELFF	TGTGCCAGCAATCCCCGGCTAGCGGGAGGGCCCGGGGAGCTGTTTTTT
-	TRBJ2-1	-	TRBV20-1	CSAVGDGNNKQLF	-
few	TRBJ2-1	-	TRBV6-5	CTSRSGPGWDNEQFF	TGTACCAGCAGATCCGGACCAGGGTGGGACAATGAGCAGTTCTTC
-	TRBJ1-5	-	TRBV4-1	CANSQDQGNQPQHF	TGCGCCAATAGCCAAGACCAGGGGAATCAGCCCCAGCATTTT
-	TRBJ1-5	-	TRBV4-2	CASSQWIGIQPQHF	TGTGCCAGCAGCCAATGGATAGGGATTCAGCCCCAACATTTT
-	TRBJ2-3	-	TRBV6-4	CASSDSDTDTQYF	TGTGCCAGCAGTGACTCAGACACAGATACGCAGTATTTT
-	TRBJ2-7	TRBD1	TRBV18	CASSPLRVAGTGWHEQYF	TGTGCCAGCTCACCACTACGTGTCGCCGGGACAGGGTGGCACGAGCAGTACTTC
-	TRBJ2-1	TRBD2	TRBV11-2	CAGSLILAEIDEQFF	TGTGCCGGCAGCTTAATCCTAGCGGAGATTGATGAGCAGTTTTTC